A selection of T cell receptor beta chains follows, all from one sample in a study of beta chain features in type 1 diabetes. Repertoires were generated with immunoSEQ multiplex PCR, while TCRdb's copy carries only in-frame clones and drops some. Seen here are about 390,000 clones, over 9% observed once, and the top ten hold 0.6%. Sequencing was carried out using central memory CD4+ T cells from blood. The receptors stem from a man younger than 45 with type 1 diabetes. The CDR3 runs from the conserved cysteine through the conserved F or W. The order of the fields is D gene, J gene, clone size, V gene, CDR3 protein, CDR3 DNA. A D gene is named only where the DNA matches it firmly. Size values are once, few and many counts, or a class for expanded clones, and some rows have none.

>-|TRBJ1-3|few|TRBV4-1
CASSQDKFSGNTIYF
TGCGCCAGCAGCCAAGATAAGTTCTCTGGAAACACCATATATTTT
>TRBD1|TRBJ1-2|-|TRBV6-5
CASSYSTGAYGHTF
TGTGCCAGCAGTTACTCGACAGGGGCTTATGGCCACACCTTC
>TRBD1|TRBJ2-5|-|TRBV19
CASSKRQGFTETQYF
TGTGCCAGTAGTAAACGACAGGGATTTACAGAGACCCAGTACTTC
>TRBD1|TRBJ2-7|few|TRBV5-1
CASSLGADRGGEQYF
TGCGCCAGCAGCTTGGGGGCCGACAGGGGTGGCGAGCAGTACTTC
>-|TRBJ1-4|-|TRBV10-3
CATGGRSNEKLFF
TGTGCCACTGGCGGGAGGAGTAATGAAAAACTGTTTTTT
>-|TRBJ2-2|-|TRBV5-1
CASSLSSGANTGELFF
TGCGCCAGCAGCTTAAGTAGTGGAGCCAACACCGGGGAGCTGTTTTTT
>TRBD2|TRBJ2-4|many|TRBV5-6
CASSLISAGGVKNIQYF
TGTGCCAGCAGCTTGATCTCCGCGGGAGGAGTCAAAAACATTCAGTACTTC
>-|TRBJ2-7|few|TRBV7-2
CASSLILASYEQYF
TGTGCCAGCAGCTTAATACTTGCTTCCTACGAGCAGTACTTC
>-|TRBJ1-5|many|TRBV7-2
CASSPRVEGQPQHF
TGTGCCAGCAGCCCCAGGGTTGAAGGGCAGCCCCAGCATTTT
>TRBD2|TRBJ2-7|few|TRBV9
CASSPQTGTTEQYF
TGTGCCAGCAGCCCCCAAACCGGGACTACAGAGCAGTACTTC